Shown below are 4 T cell receptor beta chains from a single sample sequenced in a study of PD-L1 blockade in urothelial cancer. This table comes from immunoSEQ multiplex PCR, and its TCRdb copy is limited to in-frame clones, with some not included. The sample has 80,000 to 90,000 clones, 70% to 90% seen once. This sample's time point: pretreatment peripheral blood. Source: PBMCs, taken around atezolizumab (anti-PD-L1) treatment. Receptor source: a man aged 55 to 69 with urothelial cancer.

This chain uses TRBV5-1 with TRBJ2-7; 7 positions match TRBD1. Germline loops: CDR1 SGHRS, CDR2 YFSETQ. V shed 4 bases and J 2 bases; nucleotides not matched to a gene: 9. This CDR3 comprises 15 residues. The CDR3 nucleotides are TGCGCCAGCAGCACCAAAGAGGGACAGCCCTACGAGCAGTACTTC. Translation gives CASSTKEGQPYEQYF.

The chain has TRBV11-3 and TRBJ2-1; 10 bases align to TRBD2. This CDR3 contains 15 residues. The germline gives CDR1 SGHNT, CDR2 YENEEA. After removal of 1 base from V and 6 bases from J, the junction contained 3 bases not matched to a gene. CDR3: CASSLVSGGVNEQFF. CDR3 DNA: TGTGCCAGCAGCTTAGTCAGCGGGGGGGTCAATGAGCAGTTCTTC.

The rearrangement joins TRBV7-3 to TRBJ2-3; 13 bases fit TRBD2. This CDR3 has 16 residues. Germline CDR1 SGHTA, CDR2 FQGTGA. After removal of 5 bases from V and 3 bases from J, the junction contained 5 bases not matched to a gene. The CDR3 DNA is TGTGCCAGCAGCGTGGGACTAGCGGGAAAAACAGATACGCAGTATTTT. Translating gives CASSVGLAGKTDTQYF. The variable domain in full, with the rest retrieved from reference TRBV7-3 and TRBJ2-3, is GAGVSQTPSNKVTEKGKYVELRCDPISGHTALYWYRQSLGQGPEFLIYFQGTGAADDSGLPNDRFFAVRPEGSVSTLKIQRTERGDSAVYLCASSVGLAGKTDTQYFGPGTRLTVL.

The DNA for the CDR3 is TGCGCCAGCAGCCAAGAAGCTAGCGGGATATACAATGAGCAGTTCTTC. Its protein is CASSQEASGIYNEQFF. V is TRBV4-3 and J is TRBJ2-1; TRBD2 matches at 9 bases. The CDR3 runs 16 residues. The V segment lost 0 bases and the J segment 4 bases; nucleotides outside the gene matches: 4. CDR1 is LGHNA, CDR2 YSLEER, per germline.